This entry features one T cell receptor (beta chain) sequence. The sample belongs to a study of control samples from healthy donors and cancer patients. The V gene's germline CDR1 is SGHDN and CDR2 FVKESK. The CDR3 consists of 17 residues. The ends were cut back, 3 bases at V and 7 bases at J, with 24 bases in the middle. Profiling relied on immunoSEQ multiplex PCR, and the TCRdb table lists in-frame clones only, not all of them. In the table there are some 120,000 clones, nearly 95% of which are singletons. Sample: blood. This receptor was obtained from a man aged 25 to 45 in good health. The V call is TRBV14, the J call TRBJ1-1, with D possibly TRBD1 on 5 matching bases. CDR3 sequence (DNA): TGTGCCAGCAGCCACCTGGGTGAGGGATGGGGCAAGGGTGAAGCTTTCTTT. Translated, it gives CASSHLGEGWGKGEAFF. The variable domain in full, completed from reference TRBV14 and TRBJ1-1, reads EAGVTQFPSHSVIEKGQTVTLRCDPISGHDNLYWYRRVMGKEIKFLLHFVKESKQDESGMPNNRFLAERTGGTYSTLKVQPAELEDSGVYFCASSHLGEGWGKGEAFFGQGTRLTVV.